This TCR beta chain originates from a study of blood T cells in healthy people across ages. A J-beta primer mix and a sample-barcoded 5' primer were used in a second PCR of about 6 to 12 cycles. A template-switch adaptor that had 12 random nucleotides put a tag on each cDNA molecule. TCRdb called the 5' RACE reads again in MiXCR, with one record for every CDR3 protein. This sample carries 750,000 to 950,000 distinct CDR3 sequences, approximately 55% of them seen once, and the ten largest clones take roughly 40%. The CDR3 extends over 18 amino acids. Germline-derived CDR1 and CDR2 are KGHDR and SFDVKD. V was shortened by 4 bases and J by 2 bases, with 22 bases between the two germline ends. No fewer than 7 million PBMCs went into each sample. Each sample yielded at least 6 micrograms of PBMC total RNA.

The sequence was obtained from a man older than 75 in good health. This chain joins TRBV24-1 and TRBJ2-5; weak D call: TRBD1 (5 bases). Material: blood. The CDR3 is CATSDSMTDRGPQETQYF. The DNA for the CDR3 is TGTGCCACCAGTGACTCCATGACGGATAGGGGCCCACAAGAGACCCAGTACTTC.